This passage covers 10 T cell receptor beta chains from one sample sequenced in a study of T cells in Graves' hyperthyroidism and ophthalmopathy. Amplified regions were TCR beta CDR3 sequences from RNA transcripts. Researchers ran a first-round RT-PCR on the TCR CDR3 using the HTBI primer set. TCRdb called the multiplex PCR reads again in MiXCR, with one record for every CDR3 protein. Of 300,000 to 450,000 distinct CDR3 sequences in the sample, approximately 15% were seen once. Specimen: blood. These receptors were collected from a woman aged 60-75 years with Graves' hyperthyroidism.

This chain connects TRBV5-5 to TRBJ2-2; TRBD1 matches 9 bases. The CDR3 extends over 16 amino acids. Germline V lookup: CDR1 SGHKS, CDR2 YYEKEE (reference sequence). The J segment lost 4 bases and the V segment lost 4 bases, leaving 8 bases of the junction unmatched. CDR3 in amino acids: CASSPWGQGSTGELFF. CDR3 DNA: TGTGCCAGCAGCCCCTGGGGACAGGGTTCCACCGGGGAGCTGTTTTTT.

This clonotype was counted only a few times. The J gene is TRBJ2-3, the V gene TRBV20-1; a possible D gene is TRBD2 (7 bases). Germline loops: CDR1 DFQATT, CDR2 SNEGSKA (reference sequence). The CDR3 runs 15 residues. Trimming stripped 6 bases from V and 0 bases from J, with 16 bases between. The CDR3 sequence: CSAGGGRISTDTQYF. The CDR3 region has the DNA TGCAGTGCGGGGGGCGGGAGAATTAGCACAGATACGCAGTATTTT.

This clonotype was recorded many times. The chain joins TRBV7-2 to TRBJ2-3, with D possibly matching TRBD2 (5 bases). From germline, CDR1 is SGHTA and CDR2 FQGNSA. V was clipped by 2 bases and J by 1 base, with 10 bases between them. The length of the CDR3 is 15 residues. The CDR3 DNA reads TGTGCCAGCAGCTTACCGGCGGGTGGCACAGATACGCAGTATTTT. Amino acid sequence: CASSLPAGGTDTQYF.

This clonotype was counted only a few times. This chain joins TRBV7-8 and TRBJ2-7, with 10 bases matching TRBD1. The CDR3 contains 13 residues. J lost 7 bases, V lost 7 bases, and 7 bases had no gene match. Per germline, CDR1 SGHVS and CDR2 FQNEAQ. The CDR3 DNA follows: TGTGCCAGCAACCGTGACAGGGGGCGGGAGCAGTACTTC. Protein product: CASNRDRGREQYF.

This clonotype was picked up many times. The chain uses TRBV6-1 and TRBJ1-6; D is uncertain. The CDR3 length is 13 residues. Germline V lookup: CDR1 MNHNS, CDR2 SASEGT. V was pared by 6 bases and J by 7 bases, with 10 bases between. The CDR3 DNA is TGTGCCAGCAGAGAGACACAGAATTCACCCCTCCACTTT. Translation gives CASRETQNSPLHF.

This sequence joins TRBV2 and TRBJ1-1; the match to TRBD1 covers 8 bases. The CDR3 has 14 residues. Trimming took 2 bases from V and 11 from J; bases not matched to a gene: 10. Germline-derived CDR1 and CDR2 are SNHLY and FYNNEI. The CDR3 region has the DNA TGTGCCAGCAGTGAACATAGGCCAGGGGGCTTCGCTTTCTTT. Encoded protein: CASSEHRPGGFAFF. The whole variable domain, filled in from reference TRBV2 and TRBJ1-1, reads EPEVTQTPSHQVTQMGQEVILRCVPISNHLYFYWYRQILGQKVEFLVSFYNNEISEKSEIFDDQFSVERPDGSNFTLKIRSTKLEDSAMYFCASSEHRPGGFAFFGQGTRLTVV.

The table lists this clonotype with many counts. The rearrangement joins TRBV20-1 to TRBJ2-3, with D possibly matching TRBD2 (6 bases). With 6 bases removed from V and 5 bases from J, the gap between germline ends came to 15 bases. The CDR3 sequence is 13 residues long. Looked up from germline, CDR1 is DFQATT and CDR2 is SNEGSKA (reference sequence). The CDR3 is CSAETVEGDTQYF. The CDR3 nucleotides are TGCAGTGCCGAGACAGTGGAGGGAGATACGCAGTATTTT.

This clonotype was recorded a few times. J is TRBJ2-1 and V is TRBV24-1; D is perhaps TRBD2 (6 bases). V was trimmed by 3 bases and J by 10 bases, leaving 15 bases between them. The CDR3 length is 14 residues. CDR1 is KGHDR and CDR2 is SFDVKD in the germline V gene. The CDR3 DNA is TGTGCCACCAGTGATACCTCCGGGGGATGGGAGCAGTTCTTC. Amino acids: CATSDTSGGWEQFF.

At least ten counts were recorded for this clonotype. This chain uses TRBV12-3 or TRBV12-4 with TRBJ2-3; no reliable D call. CDR3 length equals 12 residues. Trimming removed 1 base from V and 7 bases from J, with 6 bases in between. The CDR3 sequence: CASSLGSNTQYF. The CDR3 region has the DNA TGTGCCAGCAGTTTAGGATCGAATACGCAGTATTTT.

The J gene is TRBJ1-3, the V gene TRBV27, with TRBD1 as a possible D gene (6 bases). Trimming removed 2 bases from V and 2 bases from J, with 13 bases in between. This CDR3 comprises 16 residues. Germline V gene lookup returns CDR1 MNHEY and CDR2 SMNVEV (reference sequence). The CDR3 nucleotides read TGTGCCAGCAGTTTAAGGGCAGGGGATGCTGGAAACACCATATATTTT. Its translation: CASSLRAGDAGNTIYF.